In its sample, the clone carrying this T cell receptor beta chain was seen many times. TCRdb independently ran MiXCR on the RT-PCR reads; one entry per CDR3 protein. The table has 650,000 to 800,000 distinct CDR3 sequences, 14% seen once. Germline V gene lookup returns CDR1 SGHRS and CDR2 YFSETQ. V was shortened by 7 bases and J by 4 bases, with 17 bases between the two germline ends. This CDR3 has 14 residues. Sequenced material: memory CD4+ T cells from blood. The sequence came from a female donor in good health, serving as a healthy control. This rearrangement joins TRBV5-1 to TRBJ1-1; the D gene is possibly TRBD1 (5 bases). The CDR3 protein is CASGRFGGSTEAFF. The CDR3 DNA reads as TGCGCCAGCGGCCGTTTCGGGGGGAGCACTGAAGCTTTCTTT.